This TCR beta chain was found in a study of blood T cell repertoires in COVID-19. Clones were read by immunoSEQ multiplex PCR, and TCRdb kept only the in-frame ones, dropping some. Seen here are 300,000 to 400,000 clones, about 89% observed once, and the top ten hold about 3%. The CDR3 is 15 residues long. The germline V gene has CDR1 LNHDA and CDR2 SQIVND (reference sequence). V was trimmed by 5 bases and J by 0 bases, leaving 13 bases between them. This TCR derives from a woman aged 25 to 45 with COVID-19, enrolled during active disease. The sequencing input was peripheral blood. The rearrangement joins TRBV19 to TRBJ1-1, with a weak D call TRBD1 (5 bases). CDR3 sequence (DNA): TGTGCCAGTAGTCCATGGGGGGGGTTGAACACTGAAGCTTTCTTT. As protein: CASSPWGGLNTEAFF.